Each of the 25 T cell receptor beta chains below was sequenced from the same sample in a study of T-cell reconstitution after alpha-beta-depleted transplantation in children (dated by TCRdb to the mid-2010s). Library preparation used PCR. The listed sequencing device is Illumina HiSeq 2500. To normalize quantification of the TCRbeta repertoire, the TCR libraries were built with molecular barcoding that relied on unique molecular identifiers. TCRdb ran its own pipeline on the public reads, namely fastp trimming at Q25 and MiXCR clone calling, and kept in-frame beta chains. Every distinct CDR3 protein forms one entry, paired with its most common genes and DNA. For this sample there are fewer than 550,000 distinct CDR3 sequences; roughly 10% appear just once. The ten most abundant clones make up roughly 5% of the sample. The sequencing here drew on PBMCs from the stem cell graft donor, taken from the stem cell graft. These receptors were obtained from a human donor who donated a stem cell graft to a child with acute myeloid leukemia.

The sample holds a few counts of this clonotype. CDR3 sequence: CAIRETGGITTGELFF. The CDR3 nucleotides read TGTGCCATCAGGGAGACAGGGGGTATAACGACCGGGGAGCTGTTTTTT. This chain joins TRBV10-3 and TRBJ2-2; 9 nucleotides match TRBD1. The CDR3 sequence is 16 residues long. With 6 bases clipped from V and 5 bases from J, the junction kept 10 bases outside the gene matches. Looked up from germline, CDR1 is ENHRY and CDR2 is SYGVKD.

In this sample, this clonotype turned up a few times. The gene calls are TRBV7-9 and TRBJ2-3, with D unclear. The CDR3 runs to 14 residues. CDR1 and CDR2 from the germline V gene are SEHNR and FQNEAQ (reference sequence). Trimming removed 4 bases at V and 0 bases at J, with 8 bases between. CDR3 sequence: CASSSSTSTDTQYF. As DNA, the CDR3 is TGTGCCAGCAGCTCATCAACTAGCACAGATACGCAGTATTTT.

This clonotype showed up many times. The chain links TRBV20-1 to TRBJ1-4, with no clear D. The CDR3 length is 12 residues. Trimming took 2 bases from V and 12 from J, leaving 13 bases between them. Germline V gene lookup returns CDR1 DFQATT and CDR2 SNEGSKA (reference sequence). The CDR3 is CSARPSARELFF. The CDR3, as DNA: TGCAGTGCTAGACCGTCGGCCCGGGAACTGTTTTTT.

This clonotype came up a few times. The chain has TRBV4-1 and TRBJ2-1, with 11 nucleotides matching TRBD2. This CDR3 has 17 residues. V lost 1 base and J lost 7; bases outside the gene matches: 9. Looked up from germline, CDR1 is MGHRA and CDR2 is YSYEKL. Here the CDR3 reads CASSQGVAGGLLNEQFF. The CDR3, as DNA: TGCGCCAGCAGCCAAGGAGTAGCGGGGGGGTTGTTGAATGAGCAGTTCTTC.

On this clonotype: Here the CDR3 omits its conserved ending phenylalanine or tryptophan, so a read error is the likely source. V and J are TRBV7-8 and TRBJ2-3; 9 bases map to TRBD2. Germline V CDR1 and CDR2: SGHVS, FQNEAQ. With 10 bases clipped from V and 2 bases from J, the junction kept 10 bases outside the gene matches. The CDR3 loop spans 15 amino acids. The CDR3 loop is CATPGPSGNTDTQYS. The CDR3 nucleotides read TGTGCCACCCCAGGACCTAGCGGGAACACAGATACGCAGTATTCT.

This clonotype was seen more than once but under ten times. A junction end diverges from the germline sequence, so it may reflect a read error. The V and J genes are TRBV7-7 and TRBJ2-1; D gene unclear. The CDR3 runs 15 residues. Germline V gene data show CDR1 as SSHAT and CDR2 as FNYEAQ (reference sequence). The CDR3 sequence is CASSLGPDGANVRFF. As DNA, the CDR3 is TGTGCTAGCAGCTTAGGGCCGGATGGCGCGAACGTGCGGTTCTTC.

The table lists this clonotype with a few counts. The J gene is TRBJ1-6, the V gene TRBV11-1; D gene ambiguous. V was trimmed by 2 bases and J by 6 bases, leaving 5 bases between them. This CDR3 spans 13 amino acids. Germline V gives CDR1 SGHAT, CDR2 FQDESV (reference sequence). CDR3 protein: CASSLWANSPLHF. In nucleotides, the CDR3 is TGTGCCAGCAGCTTATGGGCTAATTCACCCCTCCACTTT.

This clonotype has at least ten counts. This rearrangement joins TRBV4-1 to TRBJ1-1; D remains unclear. Germline V lookup: CDR1 MGHRA, CDR2 YSYEKL. V was pared by 5 bases and J by 5 bases, with 15 bases between. This CDR3 has 14 residues. Here the CDR3 reads CASSSSGPQTEAFF. In DNA form, the CDR3 reads TGCGCCAGCAGCAGTTCGGGCCCCCAGACTGAAGCTTTCTTT.

The rearrangement links TRBV19 to TRBJ2-1; TRBD2 might be the D (6 bases). Between the trimmed V and J ends, which lost 1 base and 4 bases, there was a span of 11 bases. Germline assignment: CDR1 LNHDA and CDR2 SQIVND (reference sequence). This CDR3 spans 15 amino acids. The CDR3, as DNA: TGTGCCAGTAGTATAGTCGGGAGCGATTACAATGAGCAGTTCTTC. Translated, it gives CASSIVGSDYNEQFF.

This clonotype has more than one count but fewer than ten. The J gene is TRBJ2-3, the V gene TRBV18, with D unresolved. V lost 4 bases, J lost 1 base, and 9 bases lay in between. CDR1 is KGHSH and CDR2 is LQKENI in the germline V gene. The CDR3 is made up of 14 amino acids. CDR3 nucleotide sequence: TGTGCCAGCTCACGGAATAAGGGCACAGATACGCAGTATTTT. It yields the protein CASSRNKGTDTQYF.

This clonotype was detected only a few times. CDR3 residues: CASSVGSGRASYNEQFF. The CDR3 DNA is TGTGCCAGCAGCGTAGGTAGCGGGAGGGCGAGCTACAATGAGCAGTTCTTC. The V gene is TRBV9, the J gene TRBJ2-1; TRBD2 agrees at 11 bases. The CDR3 contains 17 residues. Germline CDR1 is SGDLS and CDR2 is YYNGEE. V lost 0 bases, J lost 3 bases, and 5 bases stayed unmatched.

This clonotype has only a few counts. This sequence joins TRBV12-3 or TRBV12-4 and TRBJ1-4; 11 bases are a match to TRBD1. The CDR3 runs to 12 residues. V was clipped by 8 bases and J by 7 bases; unmatched bases: 0. The CDR3 loop is CASGTGGEKLFF. CDR3 DNA sequence: TGTGCCAGCGGGACAGGGGGTGAAAAACTGTTTTTT.

The chain joins TRBV29-1 to TRBJ2-7, with D maybe TRBD1 (6 bases). CDR3 length: 12 amino acids. Trimming cost V 7 bases and J 3 bases, with 13 bases left between them. CDR1 SQVTM and CDR2 ANQGSEA come from the germline V gene. CDR3 DNA sequence: TGCAGCGCTAGGACAGACGACTACGAGCAGTACGTC. Translated, it gives CSARTDDYEQYV.

The chain couples TRBV9 to TRBJ2-1, with D hard to call. Trimming removed 4 bases at V and 7 bases at J, with 12 bases between. Germline V CDR1 and CDR2: SGDLS, YYNGEE. The CDR3 sequence is 13 residues long. The CDR3 DNA reads TGTGCCAGCAGCCCTTCCATAGGGAATGAGCAGTTCTTC. This codes for CASSPSIGNEQFF.

The chain has TRBV5-5 and TRBJ1-4; TRBD1 might be the D (5 bases). The CDR3 spans 15 residues. Deletions cut 7 bases from V and 1 base from J, with 14 bases between. CDR1 and CDR2 (germline): SGHKS, YYEKEE (reference sequence). The chain's CDR3 is CASWAGTETNEKLFF. CDR3 sequence (DNA): TGTGCCAGCTGGGCCGGGACGGAAACTAATGAAAAACTGTTTTTT. Using reference TRBV5-5 and TRBJ1-4 for the parts outside the CDR3, the full variable domain is DAGVTQSPTHLIKTRGQQVTLRCSPISGHKSVSWYQQVLGQGPQFIFQYYEKEERGRGNFPDRFSARQFPNYSSELNVNALLLGDSALYLCASWAGTETNEKLFFGSGTQLSVL.

V gene TRBV20-1 combines with J gene TRBJ2-3; the D is unclear. The germline CDR1 and CDR2 sequences are DFQATT and SNEGSKA (reference sequence). The CDR3 runs 15 residues. Trimming took 4 bases from V and 0 from J, leaving 14 bases between them. The CDR3 DNA reads as TGCAGTGCTAATCACCCCGGAGCTAGCACAGATACGCAGTATTTT. It encodes CSANHPGASTDTQYF.

The V and J genes are TRBV6-5 and TRBJ2-1; the D gene is possibly TRBD2 (6 bases). The CDR3 runs to 15 residues. Germline CDR1 MNHEY, CDR2 SVGAGI. V was shortened by 4 bases and J by 4 bases, with 14 bases between the two germline ends. Here the CDR3 DNA reads TGTGCCAGCAGTTCCGGACTATCCGGATACAATGAGCAGTTCTTC. Amino acids: CASSSGLSGYNEQFF.

The chain links TRBV5-1 to TRBJ1-1; D gene uncertain. Germline V gene data show CDR1 as SGHRS and CDR2 as YFSETQ. The CDR3 consists of 16 residues. The ends were cut back, 0 bases at V and 4 bases at J, with 16 bases in the middle. The CDR3 nucleotides read TGCGCCAGCAGCTTGGCCGCGGGGATTTGGGGCACTGAAGCTTTCTTT. It yields the protein CASSLAAGIWGTEAFF. Full variable domain (outside the CDR3, taken from reference TRBV5-1 and TRBJ1-1): KAGVTQTPRYLIKTRGQQVTLSCSPISGHRSVSWYQQTPGQGLQFLFEYFSETQRNKGNFPGRFSGRQFSNSRSEMNVSTLELGDSALYLCASSLAAGIWGTEAFFGQGTRLTVV.

This clonotype was recorded a few times. The chain recombines TRBV12-3 or TRBV12-4 with TRBJ1-5, with 7 bases that match TRBD1. The CDR3 runs 15 residues. V dropped 1 base and J dropped 11; count of bases not matched to a gene: 11. In DNA, the CDR3 is TGTGCCAGCAGTTTAGACGAGACAGGGTCAGAGGCCCAGCATTTT. Protein: CASSLDETGSEAQHF.

The chain carries TRBV9 and TRBJ2-2, with no clear D. Trimming took 3 bases from V and 4 from J, leaving 13 bases between them. The CDR3 length is 15 residues. Germline V lookup: CDR1 SGDLS, CDR2 YYNGEE. In DNA, the CDR3 is TGTGCCAGCAGCGCCTCCGGGTCCTCCACCGGGGAGCTGTTTTTT. Residues: CASSASGSSTGELFF.

The table lists this clonotype with a few counts. The chain links TRBV7-2 to TRBJ2-7; D is unresolved. Germline assignment: CDR1 SGHTA and CDR2 FQGNSA. This CDR3 contains 12 residues. The V end lost 4 bases, the J end lost 6 bases, and 10 bases lay between the germline ends. CDR3 coding DNA: TGTGCCAGCAGCTCCACCTGGGGCGAGCAGTACTTC. Protein product: CASSSTWGEQYF.

This clonotype was found many times. The chain uses TRBV7-2 and TRBJ2-3; D is uncertain. Germline CDR1 reads SGHTA; CDR2 reads FQGNSA. Trimming shortened V by 1 base and J by 5 bases, and 7 bases separated the two germline ends. The CDR3 length is 13 residues. The CDR3: CASSLGPQDTQYF. The DNA for the CDR3 is TGTGCCAGCAGCTTAGGCCCCCAAGATACGCAGTATTTT. Full variable domain (missing parts from reference TRBV7-2 and TRBJ2-3): GAGVSQSPSNKVTEKGKDVELRCDPISGHTALYWYRQSLGQGLEFLIYFQGNSAPDKSGLPSDRFSAERTGGSVSTLTIQRTQQEDSAVYLCASSLGPQDTQYFGPGTRLTVL.

The chain carries TRBV29-1 and TRBJ2-7; 8 positions match TRBD2. Germline V gene sequence: CDR1 SQVTM, CDR2 ANQGSEA. Unmatched junction bases numbered 3, after V lost 2 bases and J lost 0 bases. This CDR3 comprises 14 residues. The CDR3 loop is CSVEYSGNSYEQYF. CDR3 in DNA: TGCAGCGTTGAATATAGCGGGAACTCCTACGAGCAGTACTTC.

This clonotype came up a few times. As DNA, the CDR3 is TGTGCCAGCTCACCACCTAGCGGGGCCTACGAGCAGTACTTC. Amino acid sequence: CASSPPSGAYEQYF. The chain links TRBV18 to TRBJ2-7, with 8 bases lining up with TRBD2. V shed 0 bases, J shed 2 bases, and the junction held 0 bases outside the gene matches. Germline CDR1 is KGHSH and CDR2 is LQKENI. The length of the CDR3 is 14 residues.

The J gene is TRBJ1-1, the V gene TRBV5-1; D possibly corresponds to TRBD1 (5 bases). Germline lookup yields CDR1 SGHRS and CDR2 YFSETQ. V was trimmed by 0 bases and J by 0 bases, leaving 9 bases between them. The CDR3 sequence is 15 residues long. CDR3 region: CASSLVQGLNTEAFF. DNA for the CDR3: TGCGCCAGCAGCTTGGTTCAGGGCCTGAACACTGAAGCTTTCTTT.